This TCR beta chain originates from a study of T cell changes during pregnancy in multiple sclerosis. Repertoires were generated with immunoSEQ multiplex PCR, while TCRdb's copy carries only in-frame clones and drops some. Among some 70,000 clones listed, roughly 92% were seen once. The CDR3 consists of 17 residues. From germline, CDR1 is LNHDA and CDR2 SQIVND (reference sequence). J was trimmed by 6 bases and V by 3 bases; bases with no gene match: 10. This specimen was peripheral blood, taken in the second trimester of pregnancy. This chain links TRBV19 with TRBJ2-1, with 11 bases that match TRBD1. This TCR derives from a female donor in good health, enrolled as a control in a pregnancy study. CDR3 coding DNA: TGTGCCAGTAGTATCCGGACAGGGGGCAATTTGGGCAATGAGCAGTTCTTC. Its protein is CASSIRTGGNLGNEQFF.